This T cell receptor beta chain was sequenced in a study of T cells after yellow fever vaccination. Study-level information: For low cell numbers, libraries were made with SMART-Seq v4 Ultra Low Input.

Study-level points and caveats: Clones that expanded after primary vaccination mostly reappeared after the booster (roughly 96% CD4, around 87% CD8).

TCRdb re-derived calls from the 5' RACE reads in MiXCR, one entry per CDR3 protein. This sample carries just over 250,000 distinct CDR3 sequences, roughly 5% of them seen once, and the ten largest clones take 2.5% to 4%. This clonotype was detected many times. Its specificity is not known. The clonotype originates from a man between 18 and 29 years old who received the YFV17D yellow fever vaccine. The specimen was CD4+ T cells sorted from PBMCs, collected on the day of the yellow fever booster vaccination.

The CDR3 nucleotides are TGTGCCAGCAGCTTAACCAGGGGGGGCCCGAGCTCCTACAATGAGCAGTTCTTC. Translated, it gives CASSLTRGGPSSYNEQFF. This sequence joins TRBV7-3 and TRBJ2-1, with D possibly being TRBD1 or TRBD2 (7 bases each). The CDR3 is 18 residues long. V lost 0 bases to trimming and J lost 0 bases, with 15 bases between them. The germline gives CDR1 SGHTA, CDR2 FQGTGA.